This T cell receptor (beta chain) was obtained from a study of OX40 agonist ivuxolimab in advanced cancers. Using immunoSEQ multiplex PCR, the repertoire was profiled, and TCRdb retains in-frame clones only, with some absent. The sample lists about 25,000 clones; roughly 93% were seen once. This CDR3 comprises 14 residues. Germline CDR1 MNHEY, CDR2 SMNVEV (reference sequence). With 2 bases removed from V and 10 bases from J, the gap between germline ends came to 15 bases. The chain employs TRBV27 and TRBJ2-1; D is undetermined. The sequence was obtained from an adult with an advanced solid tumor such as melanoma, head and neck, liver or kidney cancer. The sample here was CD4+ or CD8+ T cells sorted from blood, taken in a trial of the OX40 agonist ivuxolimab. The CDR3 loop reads CASSLGFSTSEQFF. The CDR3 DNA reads TGTGCCAGCAGTTTAGGTTTCTCCACAAGCGAGCAGTTCTTC.